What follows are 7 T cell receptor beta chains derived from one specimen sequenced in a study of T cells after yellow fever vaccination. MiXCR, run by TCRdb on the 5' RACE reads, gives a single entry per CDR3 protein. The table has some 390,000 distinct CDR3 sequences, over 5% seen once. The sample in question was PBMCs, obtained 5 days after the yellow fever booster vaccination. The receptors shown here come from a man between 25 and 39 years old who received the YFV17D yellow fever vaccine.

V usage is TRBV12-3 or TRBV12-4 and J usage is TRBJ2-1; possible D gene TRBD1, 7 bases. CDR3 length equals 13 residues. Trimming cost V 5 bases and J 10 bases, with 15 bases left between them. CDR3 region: CASSARQGGEQFF. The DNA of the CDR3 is TGTGCCAGCAGTGCAAGACAGGGAGGCGAGCAGTTCTTC.

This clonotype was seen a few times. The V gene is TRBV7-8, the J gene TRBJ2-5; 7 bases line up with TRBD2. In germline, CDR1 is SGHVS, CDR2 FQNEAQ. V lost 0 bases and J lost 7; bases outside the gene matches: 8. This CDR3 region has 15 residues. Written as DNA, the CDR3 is TGTGCCAGCAGCTTAGCAGGACTAGATAGGAGGACCCAGTACTTC. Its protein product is CASSLAGLDRRTQYF.

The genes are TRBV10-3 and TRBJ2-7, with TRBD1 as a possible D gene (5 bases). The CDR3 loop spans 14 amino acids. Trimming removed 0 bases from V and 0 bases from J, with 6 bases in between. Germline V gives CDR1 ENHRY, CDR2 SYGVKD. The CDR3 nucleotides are TGTGCCATCAGTGAGTCGGGGCACTCCTACGAGCAGTACTTC. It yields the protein CAISESGHSYEQYF.

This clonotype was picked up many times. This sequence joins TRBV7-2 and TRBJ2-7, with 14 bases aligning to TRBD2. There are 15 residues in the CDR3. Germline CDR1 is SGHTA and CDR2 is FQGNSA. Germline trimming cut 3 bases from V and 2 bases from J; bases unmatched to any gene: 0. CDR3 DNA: TGTGCCAGCAGCTTGGGACTAGCGGGAGCCTACGAGCAGTACTTC. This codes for CASSLGLAGAYEQYF.

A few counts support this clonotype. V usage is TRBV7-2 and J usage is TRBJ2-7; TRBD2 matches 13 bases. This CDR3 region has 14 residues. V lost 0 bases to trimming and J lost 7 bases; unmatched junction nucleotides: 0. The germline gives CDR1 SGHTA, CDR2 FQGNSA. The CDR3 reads CASSLATSGREQYF. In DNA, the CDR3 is TGTGCCAGCAGCTTAGCGACTAGCGGGAGGGAGCAGTACTTC.

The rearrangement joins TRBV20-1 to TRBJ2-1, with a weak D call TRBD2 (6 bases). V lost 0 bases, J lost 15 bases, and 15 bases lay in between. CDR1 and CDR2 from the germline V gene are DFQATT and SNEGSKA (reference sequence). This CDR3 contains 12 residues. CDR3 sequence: CSARDGGTRPFF. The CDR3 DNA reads TGCAGTGCTAGAGATGGCGGGACTCGTCCGTTCTTC.

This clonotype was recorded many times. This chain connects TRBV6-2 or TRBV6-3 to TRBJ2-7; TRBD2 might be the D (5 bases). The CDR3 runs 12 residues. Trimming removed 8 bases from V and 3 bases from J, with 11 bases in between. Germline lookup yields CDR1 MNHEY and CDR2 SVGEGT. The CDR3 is CASGPDFYEQYF. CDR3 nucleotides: TGTGCCAGCGGCCCGGACTTCTACGAGCAGTACTTC.